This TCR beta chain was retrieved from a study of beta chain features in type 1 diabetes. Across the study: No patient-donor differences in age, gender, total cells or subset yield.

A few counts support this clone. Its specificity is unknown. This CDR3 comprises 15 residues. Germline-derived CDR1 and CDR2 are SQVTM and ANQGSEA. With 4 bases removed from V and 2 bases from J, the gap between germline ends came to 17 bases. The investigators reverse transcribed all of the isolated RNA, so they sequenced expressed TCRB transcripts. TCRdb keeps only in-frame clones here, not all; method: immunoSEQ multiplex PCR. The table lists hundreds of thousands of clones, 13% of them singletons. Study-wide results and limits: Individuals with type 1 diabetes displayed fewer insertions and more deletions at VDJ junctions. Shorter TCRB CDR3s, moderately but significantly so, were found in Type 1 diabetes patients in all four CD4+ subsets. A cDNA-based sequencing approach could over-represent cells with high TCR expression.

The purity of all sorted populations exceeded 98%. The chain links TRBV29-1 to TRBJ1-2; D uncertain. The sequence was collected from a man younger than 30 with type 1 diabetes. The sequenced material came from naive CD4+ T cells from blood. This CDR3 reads CSVVIREIYNYGYTF. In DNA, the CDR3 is TGCAGCGTTGTTATAAGGGAGATCTACAACTATGGCTACACCTTC.